These T cell receptor beta chains were read from a single sample in a study of T cell repertoires in cytomegalovirus infection. TCRdb reprocessed the reads via MiXCR and lists one record per CDR3 protein. The table includes about 320,000 distinct CDR3 sequences, more than 8% detected once. The sample was PBMCs. The receptors derive from a human donor in good health (CMV status not recorded). Some clones in this sample may be carry-over from other donors' samples. Each CDR3 is given without its conserved first and last residue. Each record gives: D gene, J gene, V gene, CDR3 protein. A D gene is named only where the DNA matches it firmly.

d_call: -; j_call: TRBJ1-5; v_call: TRBV19; cdr3_aa: ASRITANQPQH
d_call: -; j_call: TRBJ1-5; v_call: TRBV2; cdr3_aa: ASMGELSQPQH
d_call: -; j_call: TRBJ2-7; v_call: TRBV6-5; cdr3_aa: ASRYGQTPIYEQY
d_call: TRBD1; j_call: TRBJ1-4; v_call: TRBV7-9; cdr3_aa: ASSPKNRGGSTNEKLF
d_call: -; j_call: TRBJ2-7; v_call: TRBV20-1; cdr3_aa: SAPYLGAPTGEQY
d_call: TRBD1; j_call: TRBJ1-2; v_call: TRBV6-8; cdr3_aa: ASSEQGRSDYGYT
d_call: TRBD1; j_call: TRBJ2-1; v_call: TRBV7-2; cdr3_aa: ASRVGGQGANEQF
d_call: -; j_call: TRBJ2-1; v_call: TRBV28; cdr3_aa: ASISDNEQF
d_call: -; j_call: TRBJ1-2; v_call: TRBV4-1; cdr3_aa: ASSQEITNGYGYT
d_call: -; j_call: TRBJ2-1; v_call: TRBV7-2; cdr3_aa: ASSLDRRGYNEQF
d_call: TRBD1; j_call: TRBJ1-5; v_call: TRBV19; cdr3_aa: ASSMGTVNQPQH
d_call: -; j_call: TRBJ1-2; v_call: TRBV30; cdr3_aa: AWSVDSYYGYT
d_call: TRBD2; j_call: TRBJ2-3; v_call: TRBV6-5; cdr3_aa: ASSYSGTSFLRTDTQY
d_call: -; j_call: TRBJ2-7; v_call: TRBV12-3/TRBV12-4; cdr3_aa: ASSFRQNTYEQY
d_call: -; j_call: TRBJ1-1; v_call: TRBV4-3; cdr3_aa: ASSPRGSLNTEAF
d_call: TRBD2; j_call: TRBJ2-7; v_call: TRBV7-2; cdr3_aa: ASSLEGTPGLAHEQY
d_call: -; j_call: TRBJ2-7; v_call: TRBV7-6; cdr3_aa: ASSLFGQGSYEQY
d_call: -; j_call: TRBJ2-5; v_call: TRBV13; cdr3_aa: ASTVGRGETQY
d_call: -; j_call: TRBJ1-1; v_call: TRBV6-6; cdr3_aa: ASSYSRARDTEAF
d_call: TRBD1; j_call: TRBJ1-2; v_call: TRBV13; cdr3_aa: ASSEAGQSNYGYT
d_call: -; j_call: TRBJ2-1; v_call: TRBV6-2/TRBV6-3; cdr3_aa: ASSPTVRYNEQF
d_call: -; j_call: TRBJ2-3; v_call: TRBV7-9; cdr3_aa: ASSSTDTDTQY
d_call: TRBD2; j_call: TRBJ2-7; v_call: TRBV6-2/TRBV6-3; cdr3_aa: ASSYPTGLARAIHYEQY
d_call: -; j_call: TRBJ2-7; v_call: TRBV7-2; cdr3_aa: ASSLGQSSYEQY